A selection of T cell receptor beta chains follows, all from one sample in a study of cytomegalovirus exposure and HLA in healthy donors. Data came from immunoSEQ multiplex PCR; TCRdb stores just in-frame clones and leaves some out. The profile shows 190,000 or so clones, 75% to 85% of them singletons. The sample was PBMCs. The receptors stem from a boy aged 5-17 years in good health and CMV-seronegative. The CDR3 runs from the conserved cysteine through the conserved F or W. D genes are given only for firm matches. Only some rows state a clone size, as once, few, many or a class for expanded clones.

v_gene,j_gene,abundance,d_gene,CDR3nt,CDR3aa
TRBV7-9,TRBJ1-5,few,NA,TGTGCCAGCAGCGGATTAGGGGATAGCAATCAGCCCCAGCATTTT,CASSGLGDSNQPQHF
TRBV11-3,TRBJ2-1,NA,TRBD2,TGTGCCAGCAGCTCCACGTTTAGCGGGAGGGGTTCCGATGAGCAGTTCTTC,CASSSTFSGRGSDEQFF
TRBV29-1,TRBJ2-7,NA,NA,TGCAGCGTTGGTGACAGATCCTACGAGCAGTACTTC,CSVGDRSYEQYF
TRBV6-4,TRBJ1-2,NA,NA,TGTGCCAGCAGTACCCCTGGGGGGGCTTCGGCCTATGGCTACACCTTC,CASSTPGGASAYGYTF
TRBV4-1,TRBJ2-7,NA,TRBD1,TGCGCCAGCAGCAGAGGGGGGGGCCGAAGGACAGGGGGCAATTACGAGCAGTACTTC,CASSRGGGRRTGGNYEQYF
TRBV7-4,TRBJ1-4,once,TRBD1,TGTGCCAGCAGCCCTCGGACAGGGGGCATTAATGAAAAACTGTTTTTT,CASSPRTGGINEKLFF
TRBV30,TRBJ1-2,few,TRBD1,TGTGCCTGGAGTGCCAGGACAGGGGGCTACTATGGCTACACCTTC,CAWSARTGGYYGYTF
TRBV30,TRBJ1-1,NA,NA,TGTGCCTGGAGTGTTAGCGTGAACACTGAAGCTTTCTTT,CAWSVSVNTEAFF
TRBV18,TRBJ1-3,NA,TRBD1,TGTGCCAGCTCACCAGACAGGGGATCTGGAAACACCATATATTTT,CASSPDRGSGNTIYF
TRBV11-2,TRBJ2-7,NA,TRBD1,TGTGCCAGCAGCTCCCGGCGCAGGGGGAACGAGCAGTACTTC,CASSSRRRGNEQYF
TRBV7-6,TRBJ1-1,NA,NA,TGTGCCAGCAGCCGAGGGGGGAACACTGAAGCTTTCTTT,CASSRGGNTEAFF
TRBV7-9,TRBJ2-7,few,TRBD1,TGTGCCAGCAGCCTCAGACAGGGGATTACCTACGAGCAGTACTTC,CASSLRQGITYEQYF
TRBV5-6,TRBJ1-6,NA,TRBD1,TGTGCCAGCAGCTTGCACAGGGGAAGATGGAATTCACCCCTCCACTTT,CASSLHRGRWNSPLHF
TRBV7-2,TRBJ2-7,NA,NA,TGTGCCAGCAGCTCCGGGTGGTACGAGTGGTACTTC,CASSSGWYEWYF
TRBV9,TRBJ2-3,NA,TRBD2,TGTGCCAGCAGCTCGAGAAGGAGCGGGGGTTCAGATACGCAGTATTTT,CASSSRRSGGSDTQYF
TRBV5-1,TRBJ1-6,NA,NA,TGCGCCAGCAGCTTAAACCCGGACAGCTCCTATAATTCACCCCTCCACTTT,CASSLNPDSSYNSPLHF
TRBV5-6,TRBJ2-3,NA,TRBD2,TGTGCCAGCAGCTTGGGACTAGCGGGGGCGTCTAGCACAGATACGCAGTATTTT,CASSLGLAGASSTDTQYF
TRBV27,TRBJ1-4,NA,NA,TGTGCCAGCAAAGGAGCCGAGGGAGGGCCTAATGAAAAACTGTTTTTT,CASKGAEGGPNEKLFF
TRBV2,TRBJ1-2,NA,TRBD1,TGTGCCAGCAGCCGGACAGGGGCTAACTATGGCTACACCTTC,CASSRTGANYGYTF
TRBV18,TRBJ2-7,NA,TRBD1,TGTGCCAGCTCACCTGGGACAGGTGCCTACGAGCAGTACTTC,CASSPGTGAYEQYF
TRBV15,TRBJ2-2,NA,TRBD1,TGTGCCACCAGCAAACGACAGGGCGGGGAGCTGTTTTTT,CATSKRQGGELFF
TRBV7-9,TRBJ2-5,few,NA,TGTGCCAGCAGCTTAGTATTTGAGGACTGGCGGGAAAATCGAGAGACCCAGTACTTC,CASSLVFEDWRENRETQYF
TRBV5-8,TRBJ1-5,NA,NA,TGTGTCAGCAGCTCCGGAAGGAGGTATCAGCCCCAGCATTTT,CVSSSGRRYQPQHF
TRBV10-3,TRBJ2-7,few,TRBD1,TGTGCCATCAGGGGACAGGGCGCCTACGAGCAGTACTTC,CAIRGQGAYEQYF
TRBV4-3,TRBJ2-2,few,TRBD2,TGCGCCAGCAGCCGGAGGGCGGGGGGAGGGGCGAACACCGGGGAGCTGTTTTTT,CASSRRAGGGANTGELFF
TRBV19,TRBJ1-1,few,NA,TGTGCCAGTAGTATTGGGGCGGCGGTGGTGGGCACTGAAGCTTTCTTT,CASSIGAAVVGTEAFF